This record concerns one T cell receptor (beta chain) sequence. Time point specified: pre-sensitization, week 0. Treatment specified: therapeutic diphenylcyclopropenone sensitization with weekly scalp DPC. The sample comes from a study of human T cells and chemical hapten exposure. Individual cDNA molecules each carried unique molecular identifiers attached by the library. TCRdb used MiXCR to reprocess the RACE reads, holding one entry per CDR3 protein. The sample lists 350,000 to 450,000 distinct CDR3 sequences; around 5.5% were seen once. The CDR3 extends over 16 amino acids. CDR1 SGHAT and CDR2 FQNNGV come from the germline V gene. V was pared by 4 bases and J by 6 bases, with 12 bases of the junction left unmatched.

The gene calls are TRBV11-2 and TRBJ2-3; 8 nucleotides line up with TRBD1. This sequence was found in a woman aged 50 to 65 with alopecia areata. Some clones in this sample may be carry-over from other donors' samples. Material: whole blood, obtained in connection with sensitization to the hapten diphenylcyclopropenone (DPC). Here the CDR3 reads CASSYGQGFTVDTQYF. CDR3 bases: TGTGCCAGCAGCTACGGACAGGGCTTCACAGTTGATACGCAGTATTTT.